The rows below give T cell receptor beta chains drawn from one sample of a study of Ad26.COV2.S vaccination and SARS-CoV-2 variants. Sequencing used immunoSEQ multiplex PCR; TCRdb keeps in-frame clones, though not all of them. The sample has 350,000 to 450,000 clones, 83% seen once. The specimen was peripheral blood, collected in a trial of Ad26.COV2.S vaccine versus placebo. These receptors came from a person between 18 and 60 years old who received the Ad26.COV2.S COVID-19 vaccine or a placebo. Both conserved end residues are part of each CDR3. A D gene is named only where the DNA matches it firmly. Size tells how often a clone was seen (once, few, many) or the class of an expanded clone, and some rows leave it out.

D gene: NA
V gene: TRBV20-1
J gene: TRBJ1-4
clone size: NA
CDR3 protein: CSASRLGEKLFF
CDR3 DNA: TGCAGTGCTAGTAGGCTCGGAGAAAAACTGTTTTTT

D gene: TRBD1
V gene: TRBV9
J gene: TRBJ1-2
clone size: NA
CDR3 protein: CASSVGLRGPAGYTF
CDR3 DNA: TGTGCCAGCAGCGTAGGGCTCAGGGGGCCTGCTGGCTACACCTTC

D gene: NA
V gene: TRBV7-2
J gene: TRBJ1-5
clone size: NA
CDR3 protein: CASSIQGEQPQHF
CDR3 DNA: TGTGCCAGCAGCATTCAGGGAGAACAGCCCCAGCATTTT

D gene: NA
V gene: TRBV5-6
J gene: TRBJ1-2
clone size: NA
CDR3 protein: CASTRRSSYGYTF
CDR3 DNA: TGTGCCAGCACGCGTAGGAGTTCCTATGGCTACACCTTC

D gene: NA
V gene: TRBV18
J gene: TRBJ2-7
clone size: NA
CDR3 protein: CASSPMGHYEQYF
CDR3 DNA: TGTGCCAGCTCACCAATGGGACACTACGAGCAGTACTTC

D gene: NA
V gene: TRBV27
J gene: TRBJ2-7
clone size: NA
CDR3 protein: CASSYYEQYF
CDR3 DNA: TGTGCCAGCAGTTACTACGAGCAGTACTTC

D gene: NA
V gene: TRBV6-5
J gene: TRBJ1-5
clone size: NA
CDR3 protein: CASNAGGFDNQPQHF
CDR3 DNA: TGTGCCAGCAATGCAGGAGGCTTTGACAATCAGCCCCAGCATTTT

D gene: NA
V gene: TRBV3-1/TRBV3-2
J gene: TRBJ1-1
clone size: NA
CDR3 protein: CAGTEAFF
CDR3 DNA: TGTGCCGGCACTGAAGCTTTCTTT

D gene: NA
V gene: TRBV2
J gene: TRBJ2-5
clone size: once
CDR3 protein: CASGMMGSQETQYF
CDR3 DNA: TGTGCCAGCGGGATGATGGGTAGTCAAGAGACCCAGTACTTC

D gene: NA
V gene: TRBV2
J gene: TRBJ2-7
clone size: NA
CDR3 protein: CASWDGTSYEQYF
CDR3 DNA: TGTGCCAGCTGGGACGGCACCTCCTACGAGCAGTACTTC

D gene: TRBD2
V gene: TRBV4-3
J gene: TRBJ2-1
clone size: NA
CDR3 protein: CASSHTPGLAGGPPGNEQFF
CDR3 DNA: TGCGCCAGCAGCCACACACCGGGACTAGCGGGGGGGCCCCCGGGCAATGAGCAGTTCTTC

D gene: NA
V gene: TRBV11-3
J gene: TRBJ2-1
clone size: NA
CDR3 protein: CASSLGYNEQFF
CDR3 DNA: TGTGCCAGCAGCTTAGGTTACAATGAGCAGTTCTTC

D gene: NA
V gene: TRBV4-1
J gene: TRBJ1-2
clone size: many
CDR3 protein: CASSQVGGGYTF
CDR3 DNA: TGCGCCAGCAGCCAAGTCGGGGGTGGCTACACCTTC

D gene: NA
V gene: TRBV9
J gene: TRBJ2-1
clone size: once
CDR3 protein: CASSAPGTYNEQFF
CDR3 DNA: TGTGCCAGCAGCGCCCCGGGGACTTACAATGAGCAGTTCTTC